This T cell receptor beta chain derives from a study of T-cell memory formation after mild COVID-19. Overall study: The TCR clusters were mostly specific to one donor.

Findings of the study overall: Whether day 37 second-wave clones are SARS-CoV-2-specific was not confirmed. Day 15 to 85 contracting clones showed balanced CD4/CD8; later expanders leaned CD4+.

cDNA libraries for TCR alpha and TCR beta, carrying sample barcodes and UMIs, came from 5'RACE with constant-segment primers. One entry per CDR3 protein results from TCRdb running MiXCR on the 5' RACE reads. The sample includes roughly 80,000 distinct CDR3 sequences, 20% to 30% of them seen just once. CDR3 length: 16 residues. With 4 bases removed from V and 0 bases from J, the gap between germline ends came to 16 bases. The V gene's germline CDR1 is SGHKS and CDR2 YYEKEE (reference sequence). This clonotype has only a few counts. Its antigen is as yet unknown. This receptor was obtained from a man aged 18-30 years who had mild COVID-19 (a few samples of this study predate the infection). Cell type and time point are not known. Material: PBMCs or a T cell subset sorted from them (not recorded which). V usage is TRBV5-5 and J usage is TRBJ1-2, with no clear D. CDR3: CASSIKDISTNYGYTF. The DNA of the CDR3 is TGTGCCAGCAGCATAAAAGACATTTCTACTAACTATGGCTACACCTTC.